This T cell receptor beta chain was recovered during a study of early T cells in non-severe SARS-CoV-2 infection (dated by TCRdb to the early 2020s). In the study overall: Because TCR sequencing relied on bulk RNA taken from unsorted whole blood, pairing of alpha and beta chains was not possible.

This was a case-control study nested in a cohort of healthcare workers in London, UK, who had nasopharyngeal swab PCR tests and blood samples taken every week. Between 23 and 31 March 2020, the week of the UK lockdown, healthcare workers were enrolled and then followed up weekly for as long as 16 weeks. The CDR3 holds 16 amino acids from the cysteine to the phenylalanine. Of the read, only the CDR3 DNA is kept; its 48 bases are in frame from base 1. From the germline V gene (reference sequence), CDR1 is SGHAT and CDR2 is FQDESV. V and J lose 0 bases and 3 bases, and a span of 11 bases separates them. Points on this clonotype: Its antigen target is currently unknown. No clone much larger than this one lies a single base away; base qualities are absent.

Paper-wide results and their limitations: VDJdb matching was skewed toward anti-spike CD8 responses, so virus-specific expansions were likely underestimated and private and CD4 specificities were missed.

Libraries were made using 5' RACE. Sequencing was performed on a NextSeq 500. In the TCR library protocol, unique molecular identifiers were attached to individual cDNA molecules to correct for PCR bias and sequencing error. Both TCR alpha and beta chains were sequenced, and tight co-correlation was observed between alpha and beta sequence abundances in each sample. Per the authors' processing: Decombinator V4 was used to perform V gene, J gene and CDR3 annotation of TCR sequences. TCRs were defined as expanded if a significant change between any two time points was detected under a Poisson model with p below 0.0001. TCR abundances were normalised to the total number of TCRs sequenced per sample and were expressed as counts per million. TRAV1-2 paired with TRAJ12, TRAJ20 or TRAJ33 defined MAIT TCRs, while TRAV10 paired with TRAJ18 defined iNKT TCRs. A search of VDJdb, accessed on 1 November 2021, was run for TCRs annotated to CMV, EBV and SARS-CoV-2, with TCRs annotated for multiple antigens excluded. TCRdb handled the public reads itself, with Q25 trimming in fastp and clone calling in MiXCR, and kept productive beta chains. Under each unique CDR3 protein, matching rows form one entry showing the most common genes and DNA. The V and J calls here are based on TCRdb, not the publication. This sample has about 72,000 distinct CDR3 sequences in its table, and 10% of those were observed once. Of the sample, around 7.3% falls within the top ten clones.

Here the chain combines TRBV11-1 and TRBJ2-2; too little of a D gene remains to name it. The sequenced sample was whole blood, obtained at baseline. This sequence originates from an adult who was a healthcare worker with PCR-confirmed SARS-CoV-2 infection or an uninfected control (not recorded which). The CDR3 protein sequence reads: CASSLARSVDTGELFF. Here is the DNA: TGTGCCAGCAGCTTAGCACGCTCTGTGGACACCGGGGAGCTGTTTTTT.